This TCR beta chain is from a study of T-cell reconstitution after alpha-beta-depleted transplantation in children. TCRbeta library construction was performed incorporating unique molecular identifiers. TCRdb fed the PCR reads into MiXCR, producing one record per CDR3 protein. Of a few hundred thousand distinct CDR3 sequences detected, nearly 10% appear once; the ten largest clones hold 9.5% to 13%. In its sample, this clonotype was seen a few times. V was pared by 7 bases and J by 5 bases, with 10 bases of the junction left unmatched. The CDR3 runs 14 residues. This receptor was obtained from a human donor who donated a stem cell graft to a child with SCID. The sample was PBMCs from the stem cell graft donor, taken from the stem cell graft. The chain links TRBV12-3 or TRBV12-4 to TRBJ2-5; 7 nucleotides line up with TRBD2. For the CDR3, the DNA is TGTGCCAGCACCACTCCGGGGGGTGGGGAGACCCAGTACTTC. Translation: CASTTPGGGETQYF.